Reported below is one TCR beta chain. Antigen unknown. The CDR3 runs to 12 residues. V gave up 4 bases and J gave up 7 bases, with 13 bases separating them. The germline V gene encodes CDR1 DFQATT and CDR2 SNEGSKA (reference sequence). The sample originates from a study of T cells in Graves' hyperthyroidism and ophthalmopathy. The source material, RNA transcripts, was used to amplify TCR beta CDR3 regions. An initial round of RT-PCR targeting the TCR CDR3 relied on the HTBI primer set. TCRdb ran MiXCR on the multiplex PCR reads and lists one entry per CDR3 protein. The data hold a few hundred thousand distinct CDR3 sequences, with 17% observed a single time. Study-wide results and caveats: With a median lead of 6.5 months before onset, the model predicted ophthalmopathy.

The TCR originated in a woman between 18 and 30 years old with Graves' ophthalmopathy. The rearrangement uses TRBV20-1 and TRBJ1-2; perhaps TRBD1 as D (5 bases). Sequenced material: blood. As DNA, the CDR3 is TGCAGTGCTACGGACAACTATGCTGGCTACACCTTC. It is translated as CSATDNYAGYTF.